This T cell receptor beta chain emerged from a study of blood T cell repertoires in COVID-19. Germline CDR1 is LNHDA and CDR2 is SQIVND (reference sequence). The CDR3 covers 15 residues. Trimming removed 5 bases at V and 3 bases at J, with 16 bases between. This clone was detected once. Method: immunoSEQ multiplex PCR; TCRdb's copy keeps in-frame clones and lacks some. This sample has 70,000 or so clones; approximately 78% occur once, and the top ten carry roughly 16%. The receptor was isolated from a human donor in a cohort sampled during active COVID-19. The chain carries TRBV19 and TRBJ1-2; D not certain. The specimen sequenced was peripheral blood. As DNA, the CDR3 is TGTGCCAGTAGTTTGCAGCTCGGAGTAGACTATGGCTACACCTTC. Translation gives CASSLQLGVDYGYTF.